This T cell receptor beta chain was recorded in a study of T cells in tuberculosis. This clone was seen once. The protocol was immunoSEQ multiplex PCR, while the TCRdb copy is restricted to in-frame clones and leaves out a portion. The repertoire holds around 23,000 clones, with about 85% as singletons. V was shortened by 4 bases and J by 6 bases, with 26 bases between the two germline ends. The CDR3 has 18 residues. Looked up from germline, CDR1 is SGHKS and CDR2 is YYEKEE (reference sequence). Specified time point: new active TB diagnosis, blood taken before or within 7 days of starting treatment. Confirmation came from sputum smear and/or culture positivity for M. tuberculosis.

V and J are TRBV5-5 and TRBJ2-1, with a weak D call TRBD2 (6 bases). The sequence was collected from an adult with tuberculosis. The specimen was PBMCs, collected at tuberculosis diagnosis. CDR3 DNA: TGTGCCAGCAGCGTAGGACTGCCGGGGCGGGGAGCTCTCAATGAGCAGTTCTTC. Translating gives CASSVGLPGRGALNEQFF. The full variable domain, with the rest looked up from reference TRBV5-5 and TRBJ2-1, is DAGVTQSPTHLIKTRGQQVTLRCSPISGHKSVSWYQQVLGQGPQFIFQYYEKEERGRGNFPDRFSARQFPNYSSELNVNALLLGDSALYLCASSVGLPGRGALNEQFFGPGTRLTVL.